The 15 T cell receptor beta chains in this list originate from one sample, sequenced in a study of T cell repertoires in cytomegalovirus infection. MiXCR, applied by TCRdb to the reads, yields one record per CDR3 protein. The profile shows fewer than 550,000 distinct CDR3 sequences, about 11% of them singletons. Sequencing was performed on PBMCs. The receptors stem from a human donor in good health (CMV status not recorded). Some clones in this sample may be carry-over from other donors' samples.

The table lists this clonotype with many counts. The CDR3 reads CSVLAGGGYEQYF. The CDR3, as DNA: TGCAGCGTCCTAGCGGGAGGGGGTTACGAGCAGTACTTC. This chain connects TRBV29-1 to TRBJ2-7, with 12 nucleotides matching TRBD2. Unmatched junction bases numbered 4, after V lost 6 bases and J lost 4 bases. From germline, CDR1 is SQVTM and CDR2 ANQGSEA. This CDR3 is 13 amino acids long.

This clonotype was recorded many times. V and J are TRBV7-9 and TRBJ1-1; D is ambiguous. The V end was cut by 1 base, the J end by 11 bases, with 8 bases between. The CDR3 is made up of 11 amino acids. The germline V gene encodes CDR1 SEHNR and CDR2 FQNEAQ (reference sequence). CDR3 sequence reads: CASSLGYTAFF. In nucleotides, the CDR3 is TGTGCCAGCAGCTTAGGGTATACGGCTTTCTTT.

The table lists this clonotype with many counts. The V and J genes are TRBV29-1 and TRBJ2-1, with 12 bases lining up with TRBD2. Germline V gene sequence: CDR1 SQVTM, CDR2 ANQGSEA. The V and J ends lost 0 bases and 8 bases, in that order; junction bases with no gene match: 8. The CDR3 runs to 16 residues. CDR3 in amino acids: CSVEDRLAGVNDEQFF. The CDR3 DNA is TGCAGCGTTGAAGATCGACTAGCGGGAGTTAATGATGAGCAGTTCTTC.

This clonotype was observed at least ten times. The rearrangement joins TRBV12-5 to TRBJ1-6, with TRBD1 as a possible D gene (6 bases). The CDR3 contains 16 residues. Germline V gives CDR1 LGHNT, CDR2 FRNRAP. V was pared by 0 bases and J by 7 bases, with 13 bases between. The CDR3 loop is CASGLVRQGFNSPLHF. The CDR3 DNA sequence: TGTGCTAGTGGTTTGGTACGTCAGGGGTTCAATTCACCCCTCCACTTT. The full variable domain, rest sourced from reference TRBV12-5 and TRBJ1-6, is DARVTQTPRHKVTEMGQEVTMRCQPILGHNTVFWYRQTMMQGLELLAYFRNRAPLDDSGMPKDRFSAEMPDATLATLKIQPSEPRDSAVYFCASGLVRQGFNSPLHFGNGTRLTVT.

This clonotype was recorded at least ten times. V usage is TRBV28 and J usage is TRBJ1-5; no definite D call. V gave up 6 bases and J gave up 4 bases, with 16 bases separating them. This CDR3 has 15 residues. Per the germline V gene, CDR1 is MDHEN and CDR2 is SYDVKM. CDR3 in DNA: TGTGCCAGCAGCAGCCCGCGCGGTGTGAATCAGCCCCAGCATTTT. Translated, it gives CASSSPRGVNQPQHF.

The sample holds many counts of this clonotype. CDR3 bases: TGTGCCAGCAGCGTCAAGTATGAAAAACTGTTTTTT. Encoded protein: CASSVKYEKLFF. The chain has TRBV7-9 and TRBJ1-4; D is ambiguous. Germline V gene sequence: CDR1 SEHNR, CDR2 FQNEAQ (reference sequence). V lost 5 bases and J 6 bases, leaving 7 bases between the germline ends. The CDR3 extends over 12 amino acids.

This clonotype was recorded many times. The rearrangement uses TRBV28 and TRBJ1-1; no definite D call. Germline loops: CDR1 MDHEN, CDR2 SYDVKM. This CDR3 has 13 amino acids. V shed 5 bases and J shed 4 bases, with 11 bases lying between them. The CDR3 here is CASSGRVRTEAFF. In DNA form, the CDR3 reads TGTGCCAGCAGTGGAAGGGTCCGCACTGAAGCTTTCTTT.

This clonotype came up a few times. V gene TRBV19 combines with J gene TRBJ1-1; the D gene is possibly TRBD1 (6 bases). From germline, CDR1 is LNHDA and CDR2 SQIVND (reference sequence). The CDR3 spans 13 residues. The V gene lost 3 bases and the J gene lost 1 base, with 6 bases spanning the gap. The CDR3 DNA reads TGTGCCAGTAGTATGGGGGCGAACACTGAAGCTTTCTTT. Amino acid sequence: CASSMGANTEAFF. Variable domain in full (rest from reference TRBV19 and TRBJ1-1): DGGITQSPKYLFRKEGQNVTLSCEQNLNHDAMYWYRQDPGQGLRLIYYSQIVNDFQKGDIAEGYSVSREKKESFPLTVTSAQKNPTAFYLCASSMGANTEAFFGQGTRLTVV.

The sample holds many counts of this clonotype. The rearrangement links TRBV28 to TRBJ1-2, with a tentative D call TRBD1 (6 bases). The germline gives CDR1 MDHEN, CDR2 SYDVKM. CDR3 length: 16 amino acids. Deletions cut 1 base from V and 3 bases from J, with 15 bases between. CDR3 nucleotides: TGTGCCAGCAGTTTATACGCTGAGGGGGGTCACTATGGCTACACCTTC. This gives the protein CASSLYAEGGHYGYTF.

This clonotype has a count of ten or more. CDR3 loop: CASSLGLVDTGELFF. For the CDR3, the DNA is TGTGCCAGCAGCTTAGGACTAGTGGACACCGGGGAGCTGTTTTTT. The chain joins TRBV7-9 to TRBJ2-2; possible D gene TRBD2, 6 bases. V was clipped by 1 base and J by 3 bases, with 9 bases between them. The CDR3 is 15 residues long. Germline V gene sequence: CDR1 SEHNR, CDR2 FQNEAQ (reference sequence).

This clonotype appeared many times. This sequence joins TRBV27 and TRBJ1-1; no clear D gene. This CDR3 comprises 14 residues. Germline CDR1 MNHEY, CDR2 SMNVEV (reference sequence). Trimming took off 2 bases at V and 1 base at J, with 8 bases between the two ends. CDR3 DNA: TGTGCCAGCAGTTTAAACACAGCGAACACTGAAGCTTTCTTT. Amino acids: CASSLNTANTEAFF.

The table lists this clonotype with many counts. The rearrangement links TRBV7-9 to TRBJ2-3; D is perhaps TRBD1 (6 bases). CDR1 and CDR2 from the germline V gene are SEHNR and FQNEAQ (reference sequence). The V end lost 2 bases, the J end lost 0 bases, and 9 bases lay between the germline ends. This CDR3 is 15 amino acids long. CDR3 residues: CASSLQGISTDTQYF. CDR3 sequence (DNA): TGTGCCAGCAGCTTACAGGGGATAAGCACAGATACGCAGTATTTT.

Ten or more counts support this clonotype. This sequence joins TRBV12-5 and TRBJ1-2, with D possibly being TRBD1 (6 bases). The V gene's germline CDR1 is LGHNT and CDR2 FRNRAP. The V end was cut by 3 bases, the J end by 6 bases, with 14 bases between. The CDR3 loop spans 14 amino acids. The CDR3 region is CASGFLPGDDGYTF. The CDR3 DNA follows: TGTGCTAGTGGTTTCCTCCCAGGGGACGATGGCTACACCTTC.

V gene TRBV11-2 combines with J gene TRBJ2-3; 7 positions match TRBD2. J gave up 0 bases and V 8 bases, and 11 bases lay outside the gene matches. Germline CDR1 SGHAT, CDR2 FQNNGV. This CDR3 is 16 amino acids long. CDR3 DNA: TGTGCCAGCGGCCTTTTAGCGGGCTCTAGCACAGATACGCAGTATTTT. It is translated as CASGLLAGSSTDTQYF.

Only a few counts were recorded for this clonotype. The chain employs TRBV7-8 and TRBJ1-1; 7 nucleotides agree with TRBD1. J was trimmed by 7 bases and V by 6 bases; bases with no gene match: 8. The germline gives CDR1 SGHVS, CDR2 FQNEAQ. This CDR3 comprises 13 residues. The DNA for the CDR3 is TGTGCCAGCAGACCTAGAGGGGGCAGTGAAGCTTTCTTT. The encoded protein is CASRPRGGSEAFF.